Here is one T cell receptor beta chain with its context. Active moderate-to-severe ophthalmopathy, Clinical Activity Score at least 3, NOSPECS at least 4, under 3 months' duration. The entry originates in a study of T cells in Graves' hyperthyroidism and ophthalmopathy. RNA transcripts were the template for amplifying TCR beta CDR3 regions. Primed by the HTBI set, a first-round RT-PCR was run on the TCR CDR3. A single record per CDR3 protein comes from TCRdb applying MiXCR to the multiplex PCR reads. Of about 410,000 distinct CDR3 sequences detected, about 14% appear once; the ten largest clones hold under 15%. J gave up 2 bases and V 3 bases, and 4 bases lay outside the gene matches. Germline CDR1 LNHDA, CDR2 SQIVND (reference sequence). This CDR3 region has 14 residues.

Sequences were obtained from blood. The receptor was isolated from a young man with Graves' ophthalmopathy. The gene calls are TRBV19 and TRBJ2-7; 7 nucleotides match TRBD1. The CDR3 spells CASSIGDRTYEQYF. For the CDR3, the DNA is TGTGCCAGTAGTATTGGGGACAGAACCTACGAGCAGTACTTC.